The 5 T cell receptor beta chains below come from one sample, sequenced in a study of T cells in Graves' hyperthyroidism and ophthalmopathy (dated by TCRdb to the late 2010s). Receptors were amplified or captured by multiplex PCR. Sequencing took place on an Illumina HiSeq 2000. TCR beta CDR3 regions were amplified from RNA transcripts. The TCR CDR3 was subjected to a first round of RT-PCR using the HTBI primer set and the Qiagen OneStep RT-PCR kit. TCRdb took the public reads, trimmed them with fastp at Q25, ran MiXCR for clone calling and kept in-frame beta chains. Under each unique CDR3 protein, matching rows form one entry showing the most common genes and DNA. The sample records nearly 600,000 distinct CDR3 sequences, 14% of which are singletons. The biggest ten clones account for about 7% of the sample. Sequencing was done on a sample of blood. The receptors shown here come from a young woman with Graves' ophthalmopathy.

Only a few counts were recorded for this clonotype. This sequence joins TRBV19 and TRBJ2-7; D unresolved. Trimming removed 8 bases at V and 4 bases at J, with 12 bases between. The CDR3 extends over 12 amino acids. Germline lookup yields CDR1 LNHDA and CDR2 SQIVND (reference sequence). Written as DNA, the CDR3 is TGTGCCAGTCCCGTCAGTGGGTACGAGCAGTACTTC. Translating it yields CASPVSGYEQYF.

This clonotype was counted many times. The V gene is TRBV13, the J gene TRBJ1-1, with 10 positions matching TRBD1. The CDR3 length is 18 residues. The V segment lost 3 bases and the J segment 5 bases; nucleotides outside the gene matches: 15. The germline gives CDR1 PRHDT, CDR2 FYEKMQ (reference sequence). The CDR3 DNA sequence: TGTGCCAGCAGCTTGGGGGGGAGACAGGGGGCGAAAGGGACTGAAGCTTTCTTT. This encodes CASSLGGRQGAKGTEAFF.

This clonotype has a count of ten or more. The J gene is TRBJ1-2, the V gene TRBV6-2 or TRBV6-3, with a possible D match to TRBD1 (6 bases). The V end was cut by 5 bases, the J end by 4 bases, with 8 bases between. This CDR3 has 12 residues. Germline-derived CDR1 and CDR2 are MNHEY and SVGEGT. CDR3 residues: CASSGQSYGYTF. The DNA of the CDR3 is TGTGCCAGCAGTGGACAGTCCTATGGCTACACCTTC.

This clonotype was observed at least ten times. The chain employs TRBV14 and TRBJ2-1; 11 nucleotides agree with TRBD2. J gave up 5 bases and V 1 base, and 1 base lay outside the gene matches. Germline loops: CDR1 SGHDN, CDR2 FVKESK. The CDR3 is 15 amino acids. CDR3 sequence: CASSQGLAGNNEQFF. In nucleotides, the CDR3 is TGTGCCAGCAGCCAAGGACTAGCGGGGAACAATGAGCAGTTCTTC.

This clonotype was seen at least ten times. The chain has TRBV18 and TRBJ1-1; no firm D call. The CDR3 covers 13 residues. Germline V CDR1 and CDR2: KGHSH, LQKENI. V was cut by 2 bases and J by 2 bases, with 6 bases left in between. The CDR3 protein is CASSPGLNTEAFF. The CDR3 region has the DNA TGTGCCAGCTCACCAGGTCTCAACACTGAAGCTTTCTTT.